The rows below give T cell receptor beta chains drawn from one sample of a study of cytomegalovirus exposure and HLA in healthy donors. TCRdb's copy holds only in-frame clones and misses some; the assay was immunoSEQ multiplex PCR. The sample yields under 35,000 clones, less than 70% seen once. The sample taken for sequencing was PBMCs. The source of these receptors is a man aged 45-60 years in good health and CMV-seropositive. CDR3s include the opening cysteine and the closing phenylalanine or tryptophan. Each record gives: CDR3 length, V gene, J gene, CDR3 protein.

len: 13; v_gene: TRBV29-1; j_gene: TRBJ2-7; CDR3aa: CSAAGDVSYEQYF
len: 15; v_gene: TRBV27; j_gene: TRBJ1-5; CDR3aa: CASSPLLASNQPQHF
len: 15; v_gene: TRBV5-1; j_gene: TRBJ2-2; CDR3aa: CASSFLTANTGELFF
len: 12; v_gene: TRBV18; j_gene: TRBJ2-7; CDR3aa: CASSSPSYEQYF
len: 13; v_gene: TRBV25-1; j_gene: TRBJ2-3; CDR3aa: CASSEVLTDTQYF
len: 15; v_gene: TRBV6-5; j_gene: TRBJ1-5; CDR3aa: CASSYDTGPNQPQHF
len: 12; v_gene: TRBV13; j_gene: TRBJ2-2; CDR3aa: CASSLIPGELFF
len: 13; v_gene: TRBV9; j_gene: TRBJ1-5; CDR3aa: CASSETDNQPQHF
len: 14; v_gene: TRBV5-1; j_gene: TRBJ2-2; CDR3aa: CASSLLQVAGELFF
len: 15; v_gene: TRBV29-1; j_gene: TRBJ1-1; CDR3aa: CSVLGPLIMNTEAFF
len: 12; v_gene: TRBV29-1; j_gene: TRBJ2-5; CDR3aa: CSADRSKGDQYF
len: 13; v_gene: TRBV7-8; j_gene: TRBJ1-1; CDR3aa: CASSPQKPTEAFF
len: 13; v_gene: TRBV15; j_gene: TRBJ2-7; CDR3aa: CATSKGQAYEQYF
len: 15; v_gene: TRBV4-3; j_gene: TRBJ2-7; CDR3aa: CASSQDLAGFSEQYF
len: 14; v_gene: TRBV7-2; j_gene: TRBJ1-5; CDR3aa: CASSPGQGRQPQHF
len: 15; v_gene: TRBV2; j_gene: TRBJ2-5; CDR3aa: CASSFERGLGETQYF
len: 13; v_gene: TRBV6-6; j_gene: TRBJ2-1; CDR3aa: CASSWDIANEQFF
len: 13; v_gene: TRBV19; j_gene: TRBJ1-5; CDR3aa: CASRTDRGEPQHF
len: 15; v_gene: TRBV9; j_gene: TRBJ2-1; CDR3aa: CASSLSGTGGYEQFF
len: 16; v_gene: TRBV5-1; j_gene: TRBJ2-1; CDR3aa: CASSLFLAGDGNEQFF
len: 17; v_gene: TRBV5-1; j_gene: TRBJ1-2; CDR3aa: CASSSVPPRTGLGGYTF
len: 13; v_gene: TRBV6-5; j_gene: TRBJ1-2; CDR3aa: CASRRQEIYGYTF